These 17 T cell receptor beta chains originate from one sample sequenced in a study of T cells in Graves' hyperthyroidism and ophthalmopathy (dated by TCRdb to about 2019). Library preparation employed multiplex PCR. Sequencing was performed on an Illumina HiSeq 2000. TCR beta CDR3 regions were amplified from RNA transcripts. The TCR CDR3 was subjected to a first round of RT-PCR using the HTBI primer set and the Qiagen OneStep RT-PCR kit. In-frame beta chains were kept once TCRdb had trimmed the public reads at Q25 with fastp and called clones with MiXCR. Each CDR3 protein gets just one entry, which takes the most common genes and DNA from the rows behind it. In this sample the table shows 330,000 or so distinct CDR3 sequences, roughly 19% of which occur a single time. Approximately 37% of the sample is taken by the ten largest. The material sequenced was blood. Every receptor here comes from a man in his forties or fifties with Graves' ophthalmopathy.

This clonotype was counted at least ten times. This chain connects TRBV20-1 to TRBJ2-4; D not certain. The CDR3 has 13 residues. Looked up from germline, CDR1 is DFQATT and CDR2 is SNEGSKA (reference sequence). Deletions cut 6 bases from V and 8 bases from J, with 17 bases between. The CDR3 DNA sequence: TGCAGTGCACCTGTAAACCCGGTAGACATTCAGTACTTC. This translates into CSAPVNPVDIQYF.

This clonotype has a handful of counts. The rearrangement links TRBV24-1 to TRBJ1-2; 9 bases align to TRBD1. J lost 7 bases, V lost 7 bases, and 6 bases had no gene match. Germline assignment: CDR1 KGHDR and CDR2 SFDVKD. This CDR3 region has 13 residues. The CDR3 DNA reads TGTGCCACCAGCCCACAGGGGGCGGCTGGCTACACCTTC. Protein: CATSPQGAAGYTF.

This clonotype was detected many times. The chain couples TRBV12-3 or TRBV12-4 to TRBJ2-1; a weak D match, TRBD2 (5 bases). The CDR3 contains 14 residues. The germline V and J ends were trimmed by 6 bases and 8 bases, with 17 bases remaining between them. CDR3 in amino acids: CASSLRALRDEQFF. The CDR3 DNA reads as TGTGCCAGCAGCCTCCGGGCCCTGCGGGATGAGCAGTTCTTC.

This clonotype has only a few counts. The gene calls are TRBV24-1 and TRBJ2-3, with 8 bases matching TRBD2. This CDR3 is 17 amino acids long. V dropped 1 base and J dropped 6; count of bases not matched to a gene: 11. CDR1 is KGHDR, CDR2 SFDVKD, per germline. Here the CDR3 DNA reads TGTGCCACCAGTGATTTCGGAACTAGCGGTCCCCCGGATACGCAGTATTTT. It is translated as CATSDFGTSGPPDTQYF.

The V gene is TRBV6-1, the J gene TRBJ2-7, with 7 positions matching TRBD1. The CDR3 contains 12 residues. V was clipped by 6 bases and J by 4 bases; unmatched bases: 3. Per the germline V gene, CDR1 is MNHNS and CDR2 is SASEGT. This chain's CDR3 is CASRQGEYEQYF. The CDR3 region has the DNA TGTGCCAGCAGGCAGGGGGAGTACGAGCAGTACTTC.

The chain uses TRBV28 and TRBJ1-3; D is undetermined. This CDR3 is 14 amino acids long. V shed 6 bases and J shed 0 bases, with 9 bases lying between them. The germline gives CDR1 MDHEN, CDR2 SYDVKM. The CDR3 DNA sequence: TGTGCCAGCAGGCCCTCGGGCTCTGGAAACACCATATATTTT. Its translation is CASRPSGSGNTIYF.

This clonotype was picked up many times. The chain links TRBV5-1 to TRBJ1-1, with a tentative D call TRBD1 (5 bases). Germline V gene data show CDR1 as SGHRS and CDR2 as YFSETQ. The CDR3 loop spans 15 amino acids. The V end lost 4 bases, the J end lost 6 bases, and 19 bases lay between the germline ends. This CDR3 reads CASSTDGGGRPEAFF. The DNA for the CDR3 is TGCGCCAGCAGCACCGACGGGGGGGGACGTCCTGAAGCTTTCTTT.

The chain joins TRBV5-1 to TRBJ2-7, with 9 bases lining up with TRBD1. The CDR3 extends over 15 amino acids. After removal of 0 bases from V and 3 bases from J, the junction contained 4 bases not matched to a gene. The germline CDR1 and CDR2 sequences are SGHRS and YFSETQ. The CDR3, as DNA: TGCGCCAGCAGCTTGGGCGGGACAGGGCTCTACGAGCAGTACTTC. It encodes CASSLGGTGLYEQYF. Full variable domain (missing parts from reference TRBV5-1 and TRBJ2-7): KAGVTQTPRYLIKTRGQQVTLSCSPISGHRSVSWYQQTPGQGLQFLFEYFSETQRNKGNFPGRFSGRQFSNSRSEMNVSTLELGDSALYLCASSLGGTGLYEQYFGPGTRLTVT.

This clonotype appeared many times. V is TRBV6-1 and J is TRBJ1-5; tentative D call: TRBD1 (5 bases). The germline V gene has CDR1 MNHNS and CDR2 SASEGT. This CDR3 is 15 amino acids long. V lost 5 bases and J lost 6, with 17 bases in between. CDR3 amino acids: CASSPSGGSGQPQHF. CDR3 coding DNA: TGTGCCAGCAGTCCCTCGGGGGGGTCCGGTCAGCCCCAGCATTTT.

This clonotype was detected many times. The rearrangement joins TRBV15 to TRBJ2-3; TRBD1 matches 11 bases. The V and J ends lost 8 bases and 5 bases, in that order; junction bases with no gene match: 9. CDR1 and CDR2 from the germline V gene are LNHNV and YYDKDF (reference sequence). CDR3 length: 15 amino acids. CDR3 sequence (DNA): TGTGCCACCGAGGTTGGGACAGGGGGAGGAGATACGCAGTATTTT. Translated, it gives CATEVGTGGGDTQYF. Supplemented by reference TRBV15 and TRBJ2-3, the full variable domain reads DAMVIQNPRYQVTQFGKPVTLSCSQTLNHNVMYWYQQKSSQAPKLLFHYYDKDFNNEADTPDNFQSRRPNTSFCFLDIRSPGLGDTAMYLCATEVGTGGGDTQYFGPGTRLTVL.

This chain connects TRBV19 to TRBJ2-1, with D hard to call. The CDR3 loop spans 14 amino acids. The germline V and J ends were trimmed by 5 bases and 0 bases, with 8 bases remaining between them. Germline V gene data show CDR1 as LNHDA and CDR2 as SQIVND (reference sequence). The CDR3 DNA reads as TGTGCCAGTAGTTCATATAGCTCCTACAATGAGCAGTTCTTC. Protein product: CASSSYSSYNEQFF.

This clonotype was seen repeatedly, ten times or more. J is TRBJ1-6 and V is TRBV14; tentatively, D is TRBD1 (6 bases). CDR3 size: 14 residues. Germline values: CDR1 SGHDN, CDR2 FVKESK. The V end was cut by 1 base, the J end by 10 bases, with 11 bases between. CDR3 sequence reads: CASSQVQGSSPLHF. The CDR3 DNA is TGTGCCAGCAGCCAAGTGCAGGGGAGCTCACCCCTCCACTTT.

This clonotype was counted at least ten times. The chain recombines TRBV3-1 with TRBJ1-2, with D hard to call. From germline, CDR1 is LGHDT and CDR2 YNNKEL (reference sequence). V was pared by 4 bases and J by 8 bases, with 14 bases between. The CDR3 covers 13 residues. The CDR3 sequence is CASSLPAAGGYTF. CDR3 coding DNA: TGTGCCAGCAGCCTCCCCGCTGCCGGAGGCTACACCTTC.

The chain recombines TRBV7-8 with TRBJ1-5, with D uncertain. Trimming took off 5 bases at V and 7 bases at J, with 15 bases between the two ends. Germline CDR1 is SGHVS and CDR2 is FQNEAQ. The CDR3 covers 14 residues. The CDR3 reads CASSLMRREQPQHF. In DNA, the CDR3 is TGTGCCAGCAGCCTGATGAGGAGAGAGCAGCCCCAGCATTTT.

The chain combines TRBV19 with TRBJ2-5, with a weak D call TRBD2 (5 bases). Trimming stripped 5 bases from V and 2 bases from J, with 9 bases between. CDR3 size: 13 residues. Germline CDR1 reads LNHDA; CDR2 reads SQIVND (reference sequence). Written as DNA, the CDR3 is TGTGCCAGTAGTCCCGGGATACAAGAGACCCAGTACTTC. As protein: CASSPGIQETQYF. The variable domain in full, with the rest retrieved from reference TRBV19 and TRBJ2-5, is DGGITQSPKYLFRKEGQNVTLSCEQNLNHDAMYWYRQDPGQGLRLIYYSQIVNDFQKGDIAEGYSVSREKKESFPLTVTSAQKNPTAFYLCASSPGIQETQYFGPGTRLLVL.

In its sample, this clonotype was seen many times. This chain joins TRBV11-2 and TRBJ2-3; 9 bases are shared with TRBD1. The junction had 8 bases not matched to a gene; V was cut back by 7 bases and J by 3 bases. The germline V gene has CDR1 SGHAT and CDR2 FQNNGV. The CDR3 length is 15 residues. The CDR3 here is CASNEQGAKTDTQYF. The CDR3 DNA follows: TGTGCCAGCAACGAACAGGGGGCTAAGACAGATACGCAGTATTTT. The entire variable domain, with the rest obtained from reference TRBV11-2 and TRBJ2-3, is as follows: EAGVAQSPRYKIIEKRQSVAFWCNPISGHATLYWYQQILGQGPKLLIQFQNNGVVDDSQLPKDRFSAERLKGVDSTLKIQPAKLEDSAVYLCASNEQGAKTDTQYFGPGTRLTVL.

This clonotype came up a few times. The chain is built from TRBV27 and TRBJ2-7; a possible D gene is TRBD1 (6 bases). The CDR3 sequence is 17 residues long. The germline V gene encodes CDR1 MNHEY and CDR2 SMNVEV (reference sequence). The germline V and J ends were trimmed by 2 bases and 7 bases, with 24 bases remaining between them. The CDR3 DNA is TGTGCCAGCAGTTTAATGGGTAAGGGACAAGGTTCGGGGGAGCAGTACTTC. Residues: CASSLMGKGQGSGEQYF.